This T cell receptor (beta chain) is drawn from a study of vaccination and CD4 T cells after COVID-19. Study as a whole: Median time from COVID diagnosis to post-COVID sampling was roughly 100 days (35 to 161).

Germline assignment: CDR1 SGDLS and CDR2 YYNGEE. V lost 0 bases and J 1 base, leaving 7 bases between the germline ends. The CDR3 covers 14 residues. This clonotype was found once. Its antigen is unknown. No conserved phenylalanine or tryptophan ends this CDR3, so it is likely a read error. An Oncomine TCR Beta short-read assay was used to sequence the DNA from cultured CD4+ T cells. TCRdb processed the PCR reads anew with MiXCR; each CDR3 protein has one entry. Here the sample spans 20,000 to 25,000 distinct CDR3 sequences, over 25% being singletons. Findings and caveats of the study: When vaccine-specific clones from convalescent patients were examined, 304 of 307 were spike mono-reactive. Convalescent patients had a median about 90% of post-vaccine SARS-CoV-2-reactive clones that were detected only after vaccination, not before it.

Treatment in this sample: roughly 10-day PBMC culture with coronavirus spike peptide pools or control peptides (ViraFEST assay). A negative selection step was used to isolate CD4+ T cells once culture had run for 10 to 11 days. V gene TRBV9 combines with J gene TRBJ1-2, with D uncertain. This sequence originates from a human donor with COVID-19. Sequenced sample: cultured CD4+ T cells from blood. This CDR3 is CASSVARGNYGYTV. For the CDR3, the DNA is TGTGCCAGCAGCGTAGCTCGGGGTAACTATGGCTACACCGTC.